This paragraph reports one T cell receptor (beta chain). Its antigen is unidentified. The sample belongs to a study of lymphopenia after photon versus proton radiotherapy. General study findings and limits: A bigger post-nadir fall in TCR diversity correlated inversely with survival time in deceased patients. Proton therapy kept repertoires fairly stable, unlike photons, which gained effector/memory cells. Better survival with proton therapy was suggested as possible, not demonstrated. After the lymphocyte nadir, photon-treated repertoires showed oligoclonal expansion, especially of CD8+ Temra cells.

Method: immunoSEQ multiplex PCR; TCRdb's copy keeps in-frame clones and lacks some. In the table there are around 160,000 clones, around 85% of which are singletons. CDR1 and CDR2 from the germline V gene are MNHEY and SVGAGI. CDR3 length equals 15 residues. Trimming left V 8 bases short and J 7 bases short, with 21 bases between. This clonotype originated in a man aged 45-60 years with gastric cancer. The chain is built from TRBV6-5 and TRBJ2-1; D could derive from TRBD1 or TRBD2 (5 bases each). The starting material was peripheral blood, obtained from a patient treated with photon-based radiotherapy. CDR3 in amino acids: CASGPGTQQENEQFF. The CDR3 DNA follows: TGTGCCAGCGGACCCGGGACCCAACAGGAGAATGAGCAGTTCTTC.